Reported below is one T cell receptor (beta chain). Data came from immunoSEQ multiplex PCR; TCRdb stores just in-frame clones and leaves some out. The table records some 130,000 clones, approximately 88% of them present only once. There are 17 residues in the CDR3. V dropped 1 base and J dropped 2 bases, with 18 bases sitting between them. Germline CDR1 SGHKS, CDR2 YYEKEE (reference sequence). These data come from a study of blood T cell repertoires in COVID-19. Whole-study context: The cDNA or gDNA used as material had been derived from T cells, B-cell-depleted T cells, or PBMCs.

The sample comprised peripheral blood. V and J are TRBV5-5 and TRBJ2-5; possible D gene TRBD1, 6 bases. The sequence came from a man in his sixties or seventies with active COVID-19. CDR3 in DNA: TGTGCCAGCAGCTTGAGGCCTACAGGGAACGGACAAGAGACCCAGTACTTC. Its translation is CASSLRPTGNGQETQYF.